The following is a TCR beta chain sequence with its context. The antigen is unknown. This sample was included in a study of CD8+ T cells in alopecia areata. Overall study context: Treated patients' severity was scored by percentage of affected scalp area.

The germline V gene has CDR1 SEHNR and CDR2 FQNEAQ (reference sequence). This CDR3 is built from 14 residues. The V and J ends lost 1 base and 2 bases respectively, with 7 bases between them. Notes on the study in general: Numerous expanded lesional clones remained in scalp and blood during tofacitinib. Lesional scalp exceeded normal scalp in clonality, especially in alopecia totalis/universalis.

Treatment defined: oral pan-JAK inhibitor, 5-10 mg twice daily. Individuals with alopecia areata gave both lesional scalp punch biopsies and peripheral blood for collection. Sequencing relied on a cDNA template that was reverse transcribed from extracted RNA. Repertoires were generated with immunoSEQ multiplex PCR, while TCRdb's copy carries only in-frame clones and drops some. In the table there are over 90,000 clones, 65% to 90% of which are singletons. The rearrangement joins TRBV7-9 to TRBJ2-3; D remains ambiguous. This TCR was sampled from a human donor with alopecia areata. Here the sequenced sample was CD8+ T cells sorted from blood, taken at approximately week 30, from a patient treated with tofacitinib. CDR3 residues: CASSLGADTDTQYF. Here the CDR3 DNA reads TGTGCCAGCAGCTTAGGAGCAGACACAGATACGCAGTATTTT.